This T cell receptor (beta chain) was documented in a study of identical twins. TCRdb redid the calling of the 5' RACE reads with MiXCR, one entry per CDR3 protein. The sample lists about 890,000 distinct CDR3 sequences; roughly an eighth were seen once. The trim removed 5 bases at V and 5 bases at J, leaving 11 bases unmatched. CDR1 is SEHNR and CDR2 is FQNEAQ in the germline V gene (reference sequence). CDR3 length equals 17 residues. The sample also formed part of further work on yellow fever vaccine responses in identical twins.

The sequence came from a young woman in good health. Sample: PBMCs. The V gene is TRBV7-9, the J gene TRBJ2-3; 12 bases fit TRBD1. CDR3 nucleotide sequence: TGTGCCAGCAGCCCGAACCGGGACAGGGGGCCGGGAGATACGCAGTATTTT. The encoded protein is CASSPNRDRGPGDTQYF.